The 14 T cell receptor beta chains below come from one sample, sequenced in a study of blood T cells in healthy people across ages. For the second PCR, which ran for 7 to 11 cycles, a sample-barcoded 5' primer and a J-beta primer mix were used. MiXCR, run by TCRdb on the 5' RACE reads, gives a single entry per CDR3 protein. This sample has just over 1 million distinct CDR3 sequences, with 35% to 50% found just once. Sample: blood. The receptors here all came from a woman aged 60-75 years in good health.

CDR3 protein: CASSFRQGAGKQYF. The CDR3 nucleotides read TGTGCCAGCAGCTTCCGACAGGGGGCGGGCAAGCAGTACTTC. The chain recombines TRBV12-3 or TRBV12-4 with TRBJ2-7; 10 bases align to TRBD1. Unmatched junction bases numbered 10, after V lost 6 bases and J lost 8 bases. This CDR3 spans 14 amino acids.

This clonotype was counted only a few times. V gene TRBV20-1 combines with J gene TRBJ2-7; perhaps TRBD1 as D (5 bases). Germline CDR1 DFQATT, CDR2 SNEGSKA (reference sequence). The CDR3 extends over 14 amino acids. Trimming cost V 0 bases and J 0 bases, with 9 bases left between them. CDR3 region: CSARDQGSSYEQYF. CDR3 nucleotides: TGCAGTGCTAGAGATCAGGGCAGCTCCTACGAGCAGTACTTC.

For the CDR3, the DNA is TGTGCCAGCAGTTACGCCCCCGGGACTCCGGTCGATGAGCAGTTCTTC. Translation gives CASSYAPGTPVDEQFF. The gene calls are TRBV6-5 and TRBJ2-1; a weak D match, TRBD2 (6 bases). Germline V CDR1 and CDR2: MNHEY, SVGAGI. This CDR3 has 16 amino acids. With 2 bases removed from V and 8 bases from J, the gap between germline ends came to 19 bases.

With respect to this clonotype: This sequence may be a read error, since a much larger clone differs from it by one base. The CDR3 coding sequence is TGCAGGGCTACCCGGGAGACCCAGTACTTC. Translated, it gives CRATRETQYF. V gene TRBV20-1 combines with J gene TRBJ2-5; D unresolved. Germline-derived CDR1 and CDR2 are DFQATT and SNEGSKA (reference sequence). This CDR3 is 10 amino acids long.

This chain joins TRBV7-2 and TRBJ1-2; D might be TRBD1 (5 bases). The CDR3 spans 12 residues. The V end was cut by 5 bases, the J end by 7 bases, with 11 bases between. The germline V gene encodes CDR1 SGHTA and CDR2 FQGNSA. CDR3 amino acids: CASSTQGGGYTF. The CDR3 nucleotides are TGTGCCAGCAGCACGCAGGGCGGTGGCTACACCTTC.

The V and J genes are TRBV27 and TRBJ2-1, with D possibly matching TRBD1 (6 bases). TRBJ2-7 matches the DNA end more closely, so the J call is doubtful. The CDR3 consists of 15 residues. Germline V gene sequence: CDR1 MNHEY, CDR2 SMNVEV (reference sequence). The CDR3 loop reads CASSAGTPKGYEQYF. The CDR3 DNA reads as TGTGCCAGCAGCGCCGGGACACCGAAGGGCTACGAGCAGTACTTC.

There are a few counts of this clonotype. The rearrangement joins TRBV10-1 to TRBJ2-3; D not resolved. CDR1 and CDR2 (germline): WNHNN, SYGVQD (reference sequence). V lost 4 bases, J lost 2 bases, and 7 bases lay in between. The CDR3 runs to 13 residues. Here the CDR3 DNA reads TGCGCCAGCAGTGGGGTTTCCACAGATACGCAGTATTTT. Encoded protein: CASSGVSTDTQYF.

This clonotype was seen more than once but under ten times. This rearrangement joins TRBV6-2 or TRBV6-3 to TRBJ1-1; D is possibly TRBD1 (5 bases). Trimming took 5 bases from V and 0 from J, leaving 13 bases between them. The CDR3 is made up of 15 amino acids. CDR1 MNHEY and CDR2 SVGEGT come from the germline V gene. In DNA form, the CDR3 reads TGTGCCAGCAGTCCGCCGGGGACGATGAACACTGAAGCTTTCTTT. Amino acid sequence: CASSPPGTMNTEAFF.

The table lists this clonotype with a few counts. V is TRBV6-2 or TRBV6-3 and J is TRBJ2-7, with 8 positions matching TRBD2. V gave up 6 bases and J gave up 5 bases; unmatched junction bases: 6. This CDR3 region has 13 residues. Germline values: CDR1 MNHEY, CDR2 SVGEGT. DNA of the CDR3: TGTGCCAGCAGACCGGGACTAGTGGACGAGCAGTACTTC. Translated: CASRPGLVDEQYF.

This clonotype was observed a handful of times. The chain carries TRBV10-3 and TRBJ2-1; D gene unclear. The V gene's germline CDR1 is ENHRY and CDR2 SYGVKD. The V end lost 5 bases, the J end lost 7 bases, and 6 bases lay between the germline ends. CDR3 length: 11 amino acids. The CDR3 here is CAISPGNEQFF. CDR3 in DNA: TGTGCCATCAGTCCTGGGAATGAGCAGTTCTTC.

The chain is built from TRBV20-1 and TRBJ2-4; TRBD2 matches 8 bases. The J call may be mistaken, given a closer DNA end match to TRBJ2-7. The CDR3 covers 15 residues. From germline, CDR1 is DFQATT and CDR2 SNEGSKA (reference sequence). The CDR3 reads CSAGLRVAGFYEQYF. The CDR3 nucleotides are TGCAGTGCTGGGCTCCGGGTAGCGGGGTTCTACGAGCAGTACTTC.

The V call is TRBV20-1, the J call TRBJ1-2; D is perhaps TRBD1 (6 bases). The CDR3 contains 13 residues. V was cut by 7 bases and J by 4 bases, with 16 bases left in between. Germline V lookup: CDR1 DFQATT, CDR2 SNEGSKA (reference sequence). The CDR3 reads CSGNPTGTYGYTF. The CDR3 DNA reads as TGCAGTGGGAATCCGACAGGCACCTATGGCTACACCTTC.

Only one count was recorded for this clonotype. The CDR3 protein is CASSRTGGVGYNEQFF. CDR3 nucleotide sequence: TGTGCCAGTAGTCGAACAGGGGGCGTCGGTTACAATGAGCAGTTCTTC. The chain recombines TRBV6-5 with TRBJ2-1; 9 bases line up with TRBD1. The trim removed 9 bases at V and 4 bases at J, leaving 13 bases unmatched. The germline CDR1 and CDR2 sequences are MNHEY and SVGAGI. This CDR3 is 16 amino acids long.

V gene TRBV11-2 combines with J gene TRBJ2-5; the D gene could be TRBD1 or TRBD2 (5 bases each). The CDR3 is 17 residues long. Germline CDR1 SGHAT, CDR2 FQNNGV. V was pared by 0 bases and J by 4 bases, with 18 bases between. CDR3 DNA: TGTGCCAGCAGCTTAGATACTCGGGGACGGGTCCGAGAGACCCAGTACTTC. Translating it yields CASSLDTRGRVRETQYF.